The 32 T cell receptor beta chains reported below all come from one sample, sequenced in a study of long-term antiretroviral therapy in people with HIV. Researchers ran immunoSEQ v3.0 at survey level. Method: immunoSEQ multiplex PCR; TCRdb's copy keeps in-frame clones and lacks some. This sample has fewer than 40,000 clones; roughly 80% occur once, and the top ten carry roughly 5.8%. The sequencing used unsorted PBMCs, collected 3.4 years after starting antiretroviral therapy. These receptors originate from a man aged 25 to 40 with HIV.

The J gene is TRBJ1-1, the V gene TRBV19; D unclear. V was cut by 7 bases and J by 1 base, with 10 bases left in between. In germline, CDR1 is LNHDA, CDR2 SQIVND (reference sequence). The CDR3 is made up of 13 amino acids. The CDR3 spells CASTSLRNTEAFF. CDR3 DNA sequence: TGTGCCAGTACCTCCCTCCGGAACACTGAAGCTTTCTTT.

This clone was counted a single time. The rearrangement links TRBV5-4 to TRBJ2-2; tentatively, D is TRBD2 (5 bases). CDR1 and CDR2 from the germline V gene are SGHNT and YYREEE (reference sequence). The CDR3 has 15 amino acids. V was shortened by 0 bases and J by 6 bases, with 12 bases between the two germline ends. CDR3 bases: TGTGCCAGCAGCTTGGTGGCTAGCTTTGCCGGGGAGCTGTTTTTT. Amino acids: CASSLVASFAGELFF.

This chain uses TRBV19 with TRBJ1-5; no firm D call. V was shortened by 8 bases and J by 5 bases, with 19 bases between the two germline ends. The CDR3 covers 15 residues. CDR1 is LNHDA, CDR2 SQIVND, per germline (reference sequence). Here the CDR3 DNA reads TGTGCCAGTGCCCCCCCACAAGTGGGATATCAGCCCCAGCATTTT. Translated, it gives CASAPPQVGYQPQHF.

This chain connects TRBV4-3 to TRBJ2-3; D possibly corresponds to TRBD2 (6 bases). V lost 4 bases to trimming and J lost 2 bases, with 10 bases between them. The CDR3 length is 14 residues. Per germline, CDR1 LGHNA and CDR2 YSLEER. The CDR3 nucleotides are TGCGCCAGCAGCCCCGGGACTGTCACAGATACGCAGTATTTT. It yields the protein CASSPGTVTDTQYF.

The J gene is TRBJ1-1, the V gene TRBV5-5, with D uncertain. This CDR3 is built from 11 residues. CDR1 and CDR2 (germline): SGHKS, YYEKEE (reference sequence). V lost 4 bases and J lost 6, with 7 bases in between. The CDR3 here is CASSHISEAFF. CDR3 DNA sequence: TGTGCCAGCAGCCATATCTCTGAAGCTTTCTTT.

The CDR3 DNA follows: TGTGCCAGCAGCACGTACGGGACAGCCAGGGAGACCCAGTACTTC. Protein product: CASSTYGTARETQYF. The chain has TRBV7-2 and TRBJ2-5; 7 bases align to TRBD1. J gave up 5 bases and V 5 bases, and 11 bases lay outside the gene matches. CDR3 length equals 15 residues. Germline V gives CDR1 SGHTA, CDR2 FQGNSA. Together with reference TRBV7-2 and TRBJ2-5, the CDR3 gives the full variable domain: GAGVSQSPSNKVTEKGKDVELRCDPISGHTALYWYRQSLGQGLEFLIYFQGNSAPDKSGLPSDRFSAERTGGSVSTLTIQRTQQEDSAVYLCASSTYGTARETQYFGPGTRLLVL.

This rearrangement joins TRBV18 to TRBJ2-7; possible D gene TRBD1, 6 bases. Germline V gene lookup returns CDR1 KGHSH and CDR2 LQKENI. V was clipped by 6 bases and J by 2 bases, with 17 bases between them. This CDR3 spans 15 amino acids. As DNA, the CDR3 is TGTGCCAGCTCGGTACTACAAGGACAGACCTACGAGCAGTACTTC. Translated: CASSVLQGQTYEQYF.

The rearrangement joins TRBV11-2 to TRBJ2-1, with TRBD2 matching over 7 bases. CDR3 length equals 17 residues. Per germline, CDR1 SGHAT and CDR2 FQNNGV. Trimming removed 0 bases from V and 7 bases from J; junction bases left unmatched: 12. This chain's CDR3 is CASSLDPAGAAGNEQFF. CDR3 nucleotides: TGTGCCAGCAGCTTAGATCCGGCGGGAGCTGCGGGGAATGAGCAGTTCTTC. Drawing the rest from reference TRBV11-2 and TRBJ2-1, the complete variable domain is EAGVAQSPRYKIIEKRQSVAFWCNPISGHATLYWYQQILGQGPKLLIQFQNNGVVDDSQLPKDRFSAERLKGVDSTLKIQPAKLEDSAVYLCASSLDPAGAAGNEQFFGPGTRLTVL.

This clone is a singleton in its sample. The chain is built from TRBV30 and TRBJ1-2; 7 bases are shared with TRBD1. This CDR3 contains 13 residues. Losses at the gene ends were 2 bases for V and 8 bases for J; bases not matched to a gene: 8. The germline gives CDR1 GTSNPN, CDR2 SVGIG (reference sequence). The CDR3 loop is CAWSLQGGMGYTF. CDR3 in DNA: TGTGCCTGGAGTTTGCAGGGGGGGATGGGCTACACCTTC. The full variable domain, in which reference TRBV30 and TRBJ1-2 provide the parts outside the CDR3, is SQTIHQWPATLVQPVGSPLSLECTVEGTSNPNLYWYRQAAGRGLQLLFYSVGIGQISSEVPQNLSASRPQDRQFILSSKKLLLSDSGFYLCAWSLQGGMGYTFGSGTRLTVV.

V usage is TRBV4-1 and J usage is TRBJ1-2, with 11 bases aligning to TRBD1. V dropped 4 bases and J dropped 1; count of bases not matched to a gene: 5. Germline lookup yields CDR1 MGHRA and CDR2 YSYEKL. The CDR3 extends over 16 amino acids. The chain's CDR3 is CASSPQGQGVNYGYTF. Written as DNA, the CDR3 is TGCGCCAGCAGCCCCCAGGGACAGGGGGTTAACTATGGCTACACCTTC.

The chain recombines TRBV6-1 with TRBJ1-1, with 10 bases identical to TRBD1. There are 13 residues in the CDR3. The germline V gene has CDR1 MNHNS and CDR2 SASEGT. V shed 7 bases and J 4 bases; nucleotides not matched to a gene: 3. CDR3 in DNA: TGTGCCAGCAACCGGGACAGGGGCACTGAAGCTTTCTTT. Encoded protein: CASNRDRGTEAFF.

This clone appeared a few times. The CDR3 sequence is CASHPTGANGELFF. CDR3 bases: TGTGCCAGCCATCCGACCGGGGCGAACGGGGAGCTGTTTTTT. The chain couples TRBV2 to TRBJ2-2; D assignment may be TRBD1 or TRBD2 (5 bases each). The CDR3 covers 14 residues. V lost 8 bases and J lost 7, with 17 bases in between. Germline V gives CDR1 SNHLY, CDR2 FYNNEI.

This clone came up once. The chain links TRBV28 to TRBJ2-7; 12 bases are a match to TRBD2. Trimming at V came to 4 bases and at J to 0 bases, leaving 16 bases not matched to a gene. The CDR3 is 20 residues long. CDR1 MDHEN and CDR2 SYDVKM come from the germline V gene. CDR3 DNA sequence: TGTGCCAGCAGTTACATCAGCTGGACTAGCGGGACCTCCAGCTCCTACGAGCAGTACTTC. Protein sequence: CASSYISWTSGTSSSYEQYF.

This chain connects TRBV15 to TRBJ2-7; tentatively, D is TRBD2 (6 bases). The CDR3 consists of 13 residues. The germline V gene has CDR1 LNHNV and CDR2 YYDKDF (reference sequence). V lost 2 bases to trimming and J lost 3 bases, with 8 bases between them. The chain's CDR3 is CATSRNSGYEQYF. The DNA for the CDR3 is TGTGCCACCAGCAGAAATAGCGGCTACGAGCAGTACTTC.

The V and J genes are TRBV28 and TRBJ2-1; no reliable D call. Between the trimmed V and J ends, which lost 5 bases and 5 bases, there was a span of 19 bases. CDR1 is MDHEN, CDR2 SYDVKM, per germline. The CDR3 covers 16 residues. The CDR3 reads CASSPLGSSRDNEQFF. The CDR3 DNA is TGTGCCAGCAGTCCCCTAGGTAGCAGTCGCGACAATGAGCAGTTCTTC.

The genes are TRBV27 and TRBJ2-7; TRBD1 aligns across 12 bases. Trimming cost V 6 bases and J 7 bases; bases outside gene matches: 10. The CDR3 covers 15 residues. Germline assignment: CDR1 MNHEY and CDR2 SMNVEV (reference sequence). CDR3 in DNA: TGTGCCAGCAGCTCCCCGGGACAGGGGGCGCGGGAGCAGTACTTC. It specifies CASSSPGQGAREQYF.

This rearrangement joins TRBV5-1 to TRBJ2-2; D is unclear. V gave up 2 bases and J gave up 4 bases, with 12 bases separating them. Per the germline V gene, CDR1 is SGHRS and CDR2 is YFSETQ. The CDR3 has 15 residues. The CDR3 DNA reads TGCGCCAGCAGCTTCGTAACGGTCGGCACCGGGGAGCTGTTTTTT. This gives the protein CASSFVTVGTGELFF.

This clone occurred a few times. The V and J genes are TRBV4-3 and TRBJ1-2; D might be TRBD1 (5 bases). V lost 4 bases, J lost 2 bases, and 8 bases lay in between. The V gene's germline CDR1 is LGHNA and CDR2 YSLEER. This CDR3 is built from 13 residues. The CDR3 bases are TGCGCCAGCAGCCGGGACGGGAACTATGGCTACACCTTC. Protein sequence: CASSRDGNYGYTF.

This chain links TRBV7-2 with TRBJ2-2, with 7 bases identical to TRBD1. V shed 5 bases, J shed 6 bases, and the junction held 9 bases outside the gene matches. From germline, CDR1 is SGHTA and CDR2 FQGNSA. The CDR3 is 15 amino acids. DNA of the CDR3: TGTGCCAGCAGCAAGAGGTCACAGGGGTCCGGGGAGCTGTTTTTT. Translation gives CASSKRSQGSGELFF.

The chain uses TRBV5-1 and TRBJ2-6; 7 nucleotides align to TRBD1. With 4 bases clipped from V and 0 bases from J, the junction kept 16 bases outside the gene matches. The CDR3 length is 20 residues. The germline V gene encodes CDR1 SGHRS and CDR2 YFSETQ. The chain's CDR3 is CASSPRGQLTLPSGANVLTF. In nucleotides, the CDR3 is TGCGCCAGCAGCCCCCGGGGACAGCTAACTTTGCCCTCTGGGGCCAACGTCCTGACTTTC.

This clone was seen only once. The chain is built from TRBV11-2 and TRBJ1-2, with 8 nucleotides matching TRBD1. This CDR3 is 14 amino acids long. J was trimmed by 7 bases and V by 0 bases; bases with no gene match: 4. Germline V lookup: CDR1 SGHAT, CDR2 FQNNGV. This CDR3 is CASSLEGQGSGYTF. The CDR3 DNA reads TGTGCCAGCAGCTTAGAAGGACAGGGCAGTGGCTACACCTTC.

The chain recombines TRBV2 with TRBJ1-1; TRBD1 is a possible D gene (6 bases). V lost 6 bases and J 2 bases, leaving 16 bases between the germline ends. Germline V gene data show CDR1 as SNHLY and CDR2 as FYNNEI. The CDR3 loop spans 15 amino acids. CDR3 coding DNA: TGTGCCAGCAGCTTAGTTGGACAGACAAACACTGAAGCTTTCTTT. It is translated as CASSLVGQTNTEAFF.

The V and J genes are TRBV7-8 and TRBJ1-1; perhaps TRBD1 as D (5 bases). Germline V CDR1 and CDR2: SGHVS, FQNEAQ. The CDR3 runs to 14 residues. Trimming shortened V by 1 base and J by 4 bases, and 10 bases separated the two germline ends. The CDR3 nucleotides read TGTGCCAGCAGCTTAGGCAGGGATGCCACTGAAGCTTTCTTT. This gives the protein CASSLGRDATEAFF.

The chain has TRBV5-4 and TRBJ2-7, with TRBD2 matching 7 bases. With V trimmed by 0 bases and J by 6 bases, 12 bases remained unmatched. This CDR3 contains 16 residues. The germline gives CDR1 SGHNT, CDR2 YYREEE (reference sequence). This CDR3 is CASSLGDLRERGEQYF. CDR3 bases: TGTGCCAGCAGCTTGGGAGATTTGCGGGAGAGGGGCGAGCAGTACTTC.

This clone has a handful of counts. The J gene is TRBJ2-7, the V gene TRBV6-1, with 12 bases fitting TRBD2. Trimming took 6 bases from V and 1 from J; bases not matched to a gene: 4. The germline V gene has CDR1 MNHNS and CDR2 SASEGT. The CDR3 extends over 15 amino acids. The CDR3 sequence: CASRLGLAGSYEQYF. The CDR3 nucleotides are TGTGCCAGCAGACTGGGACTAGCGGGTTCCTACGAGCAGTACTTC.

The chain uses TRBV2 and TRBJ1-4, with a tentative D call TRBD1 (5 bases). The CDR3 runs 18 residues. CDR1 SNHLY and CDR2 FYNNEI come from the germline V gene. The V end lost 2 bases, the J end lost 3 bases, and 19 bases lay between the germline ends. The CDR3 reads CASSESWAGLVANEKLFF. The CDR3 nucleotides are TGTGCCAGCAGTGAATCATGGGCAGGGTTAGTGGCTAATGAAAAACTGTTTTTT.

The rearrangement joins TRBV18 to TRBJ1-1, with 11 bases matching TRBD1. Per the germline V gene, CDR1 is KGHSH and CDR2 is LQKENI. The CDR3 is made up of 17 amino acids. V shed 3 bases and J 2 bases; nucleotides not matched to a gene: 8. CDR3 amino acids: CASSPRGTGGRNTEAFF. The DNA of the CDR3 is TGTGCCAGCTCACCTCGGGGGACAGGGGGGAGAAACACTGAAGCTTTCTTT.

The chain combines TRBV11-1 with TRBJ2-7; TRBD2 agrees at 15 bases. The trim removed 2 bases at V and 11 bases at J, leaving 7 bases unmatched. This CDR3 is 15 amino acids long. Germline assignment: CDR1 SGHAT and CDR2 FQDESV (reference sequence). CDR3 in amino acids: CASSLPEGLAGGKYF. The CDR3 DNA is TGTGCCAGCAGCTTACCTGAGGGACTAGCGGGAGGAAAGTACTTC.

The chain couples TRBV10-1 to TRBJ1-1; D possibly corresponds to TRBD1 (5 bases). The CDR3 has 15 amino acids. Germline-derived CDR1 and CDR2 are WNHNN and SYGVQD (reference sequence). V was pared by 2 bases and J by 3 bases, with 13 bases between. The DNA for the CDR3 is TGCGCCAGCAGTGAGACGGGAGGGGCGGACACTGAAGCTTTCTTT. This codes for CASSETGGADTEAFF.

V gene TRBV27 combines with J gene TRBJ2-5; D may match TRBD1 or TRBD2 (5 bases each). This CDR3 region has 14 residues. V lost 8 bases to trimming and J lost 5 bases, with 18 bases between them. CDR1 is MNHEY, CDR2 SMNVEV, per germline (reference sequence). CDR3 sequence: CASATRGAEETQYF. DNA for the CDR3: TGTGCCAGCGCCACGAGGGGCGCAGAGGAGACCCAGTACTTC.

The CDR3 DNA is TGTGCCATCAGCCTCCGGGAGCTCTACGAGCAGTACTTC. Its translation is CAISLRELYEQYF. The rearrangement links TRBV10-3 to TRBJ2-7, with a tentative D call TRBD2 (6 bases). Trimming removed 6 bases from V and 3 bases from J, with 12 bases in between. Germline V gives CDR1 ENHRY, CDR2 SYGVKD. The CDR3 is made up of 13 amino acids.

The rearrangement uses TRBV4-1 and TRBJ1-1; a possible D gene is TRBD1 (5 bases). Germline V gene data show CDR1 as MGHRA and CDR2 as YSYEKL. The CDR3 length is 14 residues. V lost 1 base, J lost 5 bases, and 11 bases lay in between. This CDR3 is CASSQVGAGTEAFF. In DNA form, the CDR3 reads TGCGCCAGCAGCCAAGTCGGGGCTGGGACTGAAGCTTTCTTT.